This T cell receptor beta chain is from a study of beta chain features in type 1 diabetes. Overall study findings and caveats: Naive, central memory and Treg TCRB repertoires seemed to resemble each other more closely in patients than they did in healthy donors. In every one of the four CD4+ subsets, TCRB CDR3s were moderately but significantly shorter in Type 1 diabetes patients.

The length of the CDR3 is 16 residues. The germline gives CDR1 SGHNT, CDR2 YYREEE (reference sequence). V was trimmed by 2 bases and J by 1 base, leaving 15 bases between them. This clone was recorded a few times. No antigen is known for it. The investigators reverse transcribed all of the isolated RNA, so they sequenced expressed TCRB transcripts. Assay: immunoSEQ multiplex PCR; the TCRdb copy retains only in-frame clones and omits some. The sample has 640,000 or so clones; 10% to 15% are singletons. The sequence derives from a man aged 18 to 30 with type 1 diabetes. V usage is TRBV5-4 and J usage is TRBJ1-1; TRBD1 might be the D (5 bases). Sequencing was carried out using naive CD4+ T cells from blood. CDR3 sequence reads: CASSLPKTESNTEAFF. Here the CDR3 DNA reads TGTGCCAGCAGCTTACCGAAGACAGAATCGAACACTGAAGCTTTCTTT.